This T cell receptor beta chain was observed in a study of T cells in Graves' hyperthyroidism and ophthalmopathy. From RNA transcripts, TCR beta CDR3 regions were amplified. Carried out on the TCR CDR3, a first-round RT-PCR used the HTBI primer set. One entry per CDR3 protein, called by TCRdb with MiXCR from the multiplex PCR reads. The sample holds roughly 740,000 distinct CDR3 sequences, about 17% seen once. The CDR3 sequence is 15 residues long. The V end lost 0 bases, the J end lost 0 bases, and 7 bases lay between the germline ends. Per germline, CDR1 MNHEY and CDR2 SVGEGT. This clonotype was counted at least ten times. Absent ophthalmopathy progression within 18 months defined stable Graves' hyperthyroidism. Uncontrolled infection, other autoimmune disease, pregnancy and lactation each barred patients from inclusion. On the basis of clinical symptoms, serum thyroxine and TRAb, thyroid ultrasound and orbital computed tomography, diagnoses were made. Fresh 10 ml peripheral blood yielded PBMCs.

The specimen sequenced was blood. This TCR came from a man between 18 and 35 years old with Graves' hyperthyroidism. This chain uses TRBV6-2 or TRBV6-3 with TRBJ2-3, with D possibly matching TRBD1 (5 bases). In DNA form, the CDR3 reads TGTGCCAGCAGTTACTCGACAGAGAGCACAGATACGCAGTATTTT. This encodes CASSYSTESTDTQYF.